Presented here are 27 T cell receptor beta chains from one specimen sequenced in a study of breast tumors, draining lymph nodes, adjacent tissues. Samples came from axillary lymph nodes draining the breast cancer. TCRdb re-derived calls from the multiplex PCR reads in MiXCR, one entry per CDR3 protein. The repertoire has about 200,000 distinct CDR3 sequences, 25% to 40% of them found once; the top ten carry approximately 4.5%. The sequenced material came from axillary lymph node tissue. The receptors here all came from a female donor with breast cancer. Some clones in this sample may be carry-over from other donors' samples.

This clonotype was detected ten times or more. The rearrangement links TRBV11-2 to TRBJ2-5; D is perhaps TRBD2 (6 bases). Deletions cut 0 bases from V and 9 bases from J, with 20 bases between. CDR3 length: 16 residues. Germline V gives CDR1 SGHAT, CDR2 FQNNGV. CDR3: CASSLDRVTGGPAQYF. In DNA form, the CDR3 reads TGTGCCAGCAGCTTAGATCGGGTTACCGGGGGACCGGCCCAGTACTTC.

This clonotype was recorded at least ten times. The rearrangement links TRBV7-8 to TRBJ2-7; D gene ambiguous. The CDR3 consists of 13 residues. V was trimmed by 3 bases and J by 0 bases, leaving 6 bases between them. Germline V gene sequence: CDR1 SGHVS, CDR2 FQNEAQ. CDR3 in DNA: TGTGCCAGCAGCTTTGGGAACTCCTACGAGCAGTACTTC. Its translation is CASSFGNSYEQYF.

This clonotype has only a few counts. A read error may explain this, as a much larger clone is one base away. The chain links TRBV9 to TRBJ1-5, with D maybe TRBD1 (5 bases). Germline CDR1 SGDLS, CDR2 YYNGEE. CDR3 length: 15 residues. DNA for the CDR3: TGTGCCAGCAGCGTAGGTAAGGGGCGCAATCAGCCCCCGCATTTT. Translated, it gives CASSVGKGRNQPPHF.

As to this clonotype: Just one base apart from a much larger clone, this may be a read error. The rearrangement uses TRBV3-1 and TRBJ1-2; TRBD1 matches at 7 bases. Looked up from germline, CDR1 is LGHDT and CDR2 is YNNKEL (reference sequence). CDR3 length: 12 residues. The CDR3, as DNA: TGTGCCAGCCTGGGACAGAGTCTTGGCTGCACCTTC. It translates to CASLGQSLGCTF. Complete variable domain (other parts from reference TRBV3-1 and TRBJ1-2): DTAVSQTPKYLVTQMGNDKSIKCEQNLGHDTMYWYKQDSKKFLKIMFSYNNKELIINETVPNRFSPKSPDKAHLNLHINSLELGDSAVYFCASLGQSLGCTFGSGTRLTVV.

The V call is TRBV18, the J call TRBJ2-1, with D perhaps TRBD1 or TRBD2 (6 bases each). Trimming shortened V by 1 base and J by 5 bases, and 12 bases separated the two germline ends. Germline CDR1 and CDR2: KGHSH and LQKENI. The CDR3 runs to 15 residues. CDR3 sequence reads: CASSPLGGFHNEQFF. In DNA, the CDR3 is TGTGCCAGCTCACCACTGGGGGGCTTCCACAATGAGCAGTTCTTC. Full variable domain (remainder filled in from reference TRBV18 and TRBJ2-1): NAGVMQNPRHLVRRRGQEARLRCSPMKGHSHVYWYRQLPEEGLKFMVYLQKENIIDESGMPKERFSAEFPKEGPSILRIQQVVRGDSAAYFCASSPLGGFHNEQFFGPGTRLTVL.

The chain is built from TRBV6-6 and TRBJ2-1; TRBD1 agrees at 10 bases. Germline CDR1 MNHNY, CDR2 SVGAGI (reference sequence). This CDR3 is 18 amino acids long. J lost 2 bases, V lost 5 bases, and 12 bases had no gene match. CDR3 residues: CASSHETGTGEPYNEQFF. The CDR3 DNA follows: TGTGCCAGCAGTCACGAGACCGGGACAGGGGAGCCCTACAATGAGCAGTTCTTC.

Comment on this clonotype: The conserved phenylalanine or tryptophan normally closing the CDR3 is absent here, so this likely arose from a read error. It is unclear where the CDR3 begins or ends on the DNA, so no DNA is shown, and the CDR3 is as TCRdb lists it. The rearrangement uses TRBV24-1 and TRBJ2-2; the table gives TRBD2 as D, unverified against the DNA. The CDR3 contains 14 residues when both ends are counted. Germline values: CDR1 KGHDR, CDR2 SFDVKD. CDR3 protein: CASSPLGNTGERMS.

On this clonotype: Since the CDR3 does not end with the conserved phenylalanine or tryptophan, this likely comes from a read error. The genes are TRBV12-3 or TRBV12-4 and TRBJ2-7; D might be TRBD2 (6 bases). The CDR3 runs to 14 residues. Trimming shortened V by 3 bases and J by 3 bases, and 12 bases separated the two germline ends. CDR3 coding DNA: TGTGCCAGCAGTTTCATGGGGGGTGGCTACGAGCAGTACTCC. It is translated as CASSFMGGGYEQYS.

This clonotype has a handful of counts. This chain connects TRBV20-1 to TRBJ2-1; 13 bases are a match to TRBD2. Germline trimming cut 8 bases from V and 6 bases from J; bases unmatched to any gene: 10. CDR3 length equals 15 residues. Germline CDR1 reads DFQATT; CDR2 reads SNEGSKA (reference sequence). The CDR3 region has the DNA TGCAGTACCGCCGGGACTAGCGGGAAAATCAATGAGCAGTTCTTC. This gives the protein CSTAGTSGKINEQFF.

The CDR3 DNA is TGCAGTGCTTCTGGGGGGGGGCGTGGATACACCTTC. It specifies CSASGGGRGYTF. The chain is built from TRBV20-1 and TRBJ1-2; the D gene is possibly TRBD1 (6 bases). V was cut by 5 bases and J by 11 bases, with 18 bases left in between. The germline gives CDR1 DFQATT, CDR2 SNEGSKA (reference sequence). This CDR3 is built from 12 residues.

At least ten counts were recorded for this clonotype. The chain combines TRBV28 with TRBJ2-1; the D is unclear. The CDR3 length is 15 residues. V lost 5 bases, J lost 0 bases, and 11 bases lay in between. The germline V gene has CDR1 MDHEN and CDR2 SYDVKM. The CDR3 bases are TGTGCCAGCAGTGCCCTCCCCAGCTCCTACAATGAGCAGTTCTTC. This encodes CASSALPSSYNEQFF.

This clonotype was detected ten times or more. V and J are TRBV19 and TRBJ2-3; 8 positions agree with TRBD2. The V gene end was trimmed by 4 bases and the J gene end by 6 bases; junction bases not matched to a gene: 6. Germline CDR1 LNHDA, CDR2 SQIVND (reference sequence). CDR3 length equals 14 residues. The CDR3 here is CASSSGRLRDTQYF. CDR3 nucleotide sequence: TGTGCCAGTAGTAGCGGGAGGCTCAGGGATACGCAGTATTTT.

This clonotype came up many times. J is TRBJ1-2 and V is TRBV30; D gene unclear. The CDR3 consists of 13 residues. V lost 3 bases and J 2 bases, leaving 10 bases between the germline ends. The V gene's germline CDR1 is GTSNPN and CDR2 SVGIG (reference sequence). For the CDR3, the DNA is TGTGCCTGGAGAGGCAGTTTAAACTATGGCTACACCTTC. It is translated as CAWRGSLNYGYTF.

There are a few counts of this clonotype. This may be a read error, as it is one base from a much larger clone. The chain carries TRBV7-2 and TRBJ1-2; TRBD1 matches at 10 bases. Germline V gene data show CDR1 as SGHTA and CDR2 as FQGNSA. This CDR3 spans 15 amino acids. CDR3 bases: TGTGCCAGCAGCTTTTATGACAGGGGGCCCTATGGCTACCCCTTC. Translating it yields CASSFYDRGPYGYPF.

This clonotype was seen a handful of times. The chain joins TRBV5-4 to TRBJ1-2; maybe TRBD1 (6 bases). Germline CDR1 is SGHNT and CDR2 is YYREEE (reference sequence). This CDR3 is 16 amino acids long. V gave up 0 bases and J gave up 4 bases, with 16 bases separating them. CDR3 loop: CASSLDGTSSAYGYTF. The CDR3 DNA reads as TGTGCCAGCAGCTTGGATGGGACATCCTCGGCCTATGGCTACACCTTC.

V and J are TRBV19 and TRBJ2-7, with 11 bases fitting TRBD1. The CDR3 runs to 15 residues. V shed 3 bases, J shed 3 bases, and the junction held 4 bases outside the gene matches. CDR1 is LNHDA and CDR2 is SQIVND in the germline V gene (reference sequence). CDR3 coding DNA: TGTGCCAGTAGTATCGCCGGGACAGGGGGCTACGAGCAGTACTTC. It specifies CASSIAGTGGYEQYF.

The V and J genes are TRBV7-2 and TRBJ1-2, with unresolved D. V was shortened by 2 bases and J by 4 bases, with 11 bases between the two germline ends. There are 14 residues in the CDR3. From germline, CDR1 is SGHTA and CDR2 FQGNSA. CDR3 sequence (DNA): TGTGCCAGCAGCTTAAAAGGAGGATCCTATGGCTACACCTTC. Translated: CASSLKGGSYGYTF.

Ten or more counts support this clonotype. The chain couples TRBV7-2 to TRBJ1-5, with 10 bases fitting TRBD1. The CDR3 runs 15 residues. Germline V gives CDR1 SGHTA, CDR2 FQGNSA. The junction had 12 bases not matched to a gene; V was cut back by 2 bases and J by 14 bases. The CDR3 coding sequence is TGTGCCAGCAGCTTAAAAACGGGACAGGGGACACCAGAGCATTTT. Translating gives CASSLKTGQGTPEHF.

This clonotype was picked up many times. The gene calls are TRBV20-1 and TRBJ2-7; D perhaps matches TRBD2 (6 bases). This CDR3 has 12 amino acids. The V gene lost 6 bases and the J gene lost 3 bases, with 12 bases spanning the gap. Looked up from germline, CDR1 is DFQATT and CDR2 is SNEGSKA (reference sequence). CDR3 bases: TGCAGTGCAAGCGGGCTTTACTACGAGCAGTACTTC. The encoded protein is CSASGLYYEQYF.

This clonotype was counted ten times or more. The V call is TRBV18, the J call TRBJ2-5, with D perhaps matching TRBD2 (6 bases). Trimming removed 0 bases from V and 5 bases from J, with 10 bases in between. Germline V CDR1 and CDR2: KGHSH, LQKENI. The CDR3 sequence is 14 residues long. For the CDR3, the DNA is TGTGCCAGCTCACCACCAACTAGCCAGGAGACCCAGTACTTC. As protein: CASSPPTSQETQYF.

This chain connects TRBV20-1 to TRBJ1-4; the D is unclear. V was clipped by 0 bases and J by 6 bases, with 8 bases between them. This CDR3 contains 13 residues. Germline CDR1 is DFQATT and CDR2 is SNEGSKA (reference sequence). CDR3 coding DNA: TGCAGTGCTAGAGATCTGACCGATGAAAAACTGTTTTTT. Protein product: CSARDLTDEKLFF.

This clonotype was picked up many times. J is TRBJ1-2 and V is TRBV20-1; 8 positions match TRBD1. CDR1 is DFQATT, CDR2 SNEGSKA, per germline (reference sequence). Trimming at V came to 5 bases and at J to 6 bases, leaving 5 bases not matched to a gene. The CDR3 length is 12 residues. The DNA for the CDR3 is TGCAGTGCTCAGACAGGGGTAGATGGCTACACCTTC. Its translation is CSAQTGVDGYTF.

This clonotype appeared many times. The V call is TRBV5-6, the J call TRBJ2-4; D gene ambiguous. Looked up from germline, CDR1 is SGHDT and CDR2 is YYEEEE. The germline V and J ends were trimmed by 2 bases and 8 bases, with 11 bases remaining between them. This CDR3 is 13 amino acids long. DNA of the CDR3: TGTGCCAGCAGCTTCCGAGTTATAGACATTCAGTACTTC. It encodes CASSFRVIDIQYF.

This rearrangement joins TRBV19 to TRBJ1-1; possibly TRBD1 for D (5 bases). Germline V gene sequence: CDR1 LNHDA, CDR2 SQIVND (reference sequence). Trimming shortened V by 3 bases and J by 1 base, and 9 bases separated the two germline ends. The CDR3 has 14 residues. CDR3 sequence (DNA): TGTGCCAGTAGTATCCCGGGGGAGAACACTGAAGCTTTCTTT. Its translation: CASSIPGENTEAFF.

This clonotype appeared many times. The genes are TRBV7-9 and TRBJ1-2; D might be TRBD1 (6 bases). The CDR3 runs 15 residues. Trimming pared 2 bases from V and 2 bases from J, leaving 12 bases between. The germline CDR1 and CDR2 sequences are SEHNR and FQNEAQ (reference sequence). This CDR3 reads CASSLPGTPNYGYTF. The CDR3 region has the DNA TGTGCCAGCAGCTTACCCGGGACACCAAACTATGGCTACACCTTC.

This clonotype was recorded at least ten times. The rearrangement links TRBV6-5 to TRBJ1-6; 8 positions agree with TRBD1. Looked up from germline, CDR1 is MNHEY and CDR2 is SVGAGI. The CDR3 totals 16 residues. V trimming: 5 bases; J trimming: 5 bases; junction bases outside the gene matches: 8. The CDR3 bases are TGTGCCAGCAGTCACGCCCGGACAGGGCATAATTCACCCCTCCACTTT. Translated, it gives CASSHARTGHNSPLHF.

The genes are TRBV2 and TRBJ2-1; D might be TRBD1 (6 bases). Germline-derived CDR1 and CDR2 are SNHLY and FYNNEI. The length of the CDR3 is 13 residues. Trimming removed 5 bases from V and 7 bases from J, with 12 bases in between. DNA for the CDR3: TGTGCCAGCAGTTCTCAGGGGACGAATGAGCAGTTCTTC. It translates to CASSSQGTNEQFF.